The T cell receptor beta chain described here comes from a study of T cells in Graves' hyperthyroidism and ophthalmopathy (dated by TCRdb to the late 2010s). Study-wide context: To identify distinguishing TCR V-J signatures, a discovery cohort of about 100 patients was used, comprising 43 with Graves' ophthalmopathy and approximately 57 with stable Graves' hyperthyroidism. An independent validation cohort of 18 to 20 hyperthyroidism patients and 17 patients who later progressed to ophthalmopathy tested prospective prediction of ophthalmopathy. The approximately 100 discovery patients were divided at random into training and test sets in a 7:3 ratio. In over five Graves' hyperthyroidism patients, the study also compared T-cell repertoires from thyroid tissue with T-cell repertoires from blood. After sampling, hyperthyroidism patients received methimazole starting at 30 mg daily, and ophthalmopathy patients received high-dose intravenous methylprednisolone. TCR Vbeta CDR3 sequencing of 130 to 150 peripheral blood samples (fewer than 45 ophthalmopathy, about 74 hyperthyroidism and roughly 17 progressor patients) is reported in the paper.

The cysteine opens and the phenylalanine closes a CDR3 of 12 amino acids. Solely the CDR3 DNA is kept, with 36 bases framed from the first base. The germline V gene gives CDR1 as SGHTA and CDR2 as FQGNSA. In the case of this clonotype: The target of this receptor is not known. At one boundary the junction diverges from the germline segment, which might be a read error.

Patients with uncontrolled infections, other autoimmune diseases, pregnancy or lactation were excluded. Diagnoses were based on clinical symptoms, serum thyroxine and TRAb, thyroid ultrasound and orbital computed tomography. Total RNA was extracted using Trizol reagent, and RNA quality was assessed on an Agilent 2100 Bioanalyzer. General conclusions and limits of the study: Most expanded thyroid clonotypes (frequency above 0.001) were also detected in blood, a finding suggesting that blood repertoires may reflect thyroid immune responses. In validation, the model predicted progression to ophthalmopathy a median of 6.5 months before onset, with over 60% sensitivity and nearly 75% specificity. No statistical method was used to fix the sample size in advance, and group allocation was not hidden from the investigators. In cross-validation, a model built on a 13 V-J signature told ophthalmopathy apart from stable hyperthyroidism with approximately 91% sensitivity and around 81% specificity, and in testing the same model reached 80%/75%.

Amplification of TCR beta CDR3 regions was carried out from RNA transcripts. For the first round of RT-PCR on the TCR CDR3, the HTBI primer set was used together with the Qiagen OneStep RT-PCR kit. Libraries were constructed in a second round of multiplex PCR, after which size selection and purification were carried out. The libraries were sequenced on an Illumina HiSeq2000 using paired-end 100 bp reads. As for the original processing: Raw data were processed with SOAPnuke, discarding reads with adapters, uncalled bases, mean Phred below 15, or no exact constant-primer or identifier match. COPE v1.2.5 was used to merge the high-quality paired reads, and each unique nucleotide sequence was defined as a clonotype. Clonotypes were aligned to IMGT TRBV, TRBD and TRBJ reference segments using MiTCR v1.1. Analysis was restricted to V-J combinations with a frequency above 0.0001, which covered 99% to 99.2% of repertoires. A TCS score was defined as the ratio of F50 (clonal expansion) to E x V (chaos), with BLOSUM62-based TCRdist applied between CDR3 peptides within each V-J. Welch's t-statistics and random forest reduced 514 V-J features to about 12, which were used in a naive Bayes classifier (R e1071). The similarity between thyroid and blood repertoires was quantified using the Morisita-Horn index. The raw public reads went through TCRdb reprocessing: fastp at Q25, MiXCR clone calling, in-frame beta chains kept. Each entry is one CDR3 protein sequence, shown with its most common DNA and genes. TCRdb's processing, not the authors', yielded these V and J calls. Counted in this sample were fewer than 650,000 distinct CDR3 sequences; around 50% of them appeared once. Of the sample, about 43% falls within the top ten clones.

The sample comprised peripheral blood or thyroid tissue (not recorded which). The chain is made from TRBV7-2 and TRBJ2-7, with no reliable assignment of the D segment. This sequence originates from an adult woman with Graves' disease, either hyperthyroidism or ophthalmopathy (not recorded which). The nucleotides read TGTGCCAGCAGCTCGAGCTCCTACGAGCAGCGCTTC. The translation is CASSSSSYEQRF.